This T cell receptor beta chain was identified in a study of identifying expanded T cells in peripheral blood. Study-level findings and limits: Clone count variance between roughly 2-week samples rose with total template count. About 1.2 clones differed between technical replicates, versus about 16 and 19 over time.

No infections or other immune events were documented during collection. With 1 base removed from V and 0 bases from J, the gap between germline ends came to 7 bases. This CDR3 region has 14 residues. Looked up from germline, CDR1 is GTSNPN and CDR2 is SVGIG (reference sequence). The assay was immunoSEQ multiplex PCR, and TCRdb's table has in-frame clones only and misses some. The sample lists tens of thousands of clones, around 87% occurring once. Points on this clone: Its specificity is unknown.

This TCR was sampled from a person between 18 and 75 years old in good health. The sample taken for sequencing was blood. The V call is TRBV30, the J call TRBJ2-1, with D perhaps matching TRBD1 or TRBD2 (5 bases each). CDR3 bases: TGTGCCTGGAGTGACGGGGCCTCCTACAATGAGCAGTTCTTC. Translating gives CAWSDGASYNEQFF.